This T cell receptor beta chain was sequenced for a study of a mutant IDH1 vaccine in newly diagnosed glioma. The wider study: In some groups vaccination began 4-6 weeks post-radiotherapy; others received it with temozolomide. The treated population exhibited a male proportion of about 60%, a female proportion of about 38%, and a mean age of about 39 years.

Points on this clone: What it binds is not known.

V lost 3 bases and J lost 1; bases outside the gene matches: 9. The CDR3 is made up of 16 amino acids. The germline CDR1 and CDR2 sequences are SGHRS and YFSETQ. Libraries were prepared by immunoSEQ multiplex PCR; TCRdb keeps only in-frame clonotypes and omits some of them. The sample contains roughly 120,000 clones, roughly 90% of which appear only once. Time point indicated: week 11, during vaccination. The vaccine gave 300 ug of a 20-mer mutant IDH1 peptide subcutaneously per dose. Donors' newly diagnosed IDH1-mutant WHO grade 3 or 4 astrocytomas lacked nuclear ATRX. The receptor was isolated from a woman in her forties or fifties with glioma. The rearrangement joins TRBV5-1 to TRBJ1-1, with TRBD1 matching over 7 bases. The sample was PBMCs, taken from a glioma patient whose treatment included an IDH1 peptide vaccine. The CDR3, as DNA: TGCGCCAGCAGCTGGCGCGGACAGGAGAAGAACACTGAAGCTTTCTTT. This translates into CASSWRGQEKNTEAFF.